A single TCR beta chain is shown here with its context. Its antigen is still unknown. Trimming left V 5 bases short and J 4 bases short, with 11 bases between. This CDR3 comprises 12 residues. Germline values: CDR1 DFQATT, CDR2 SNEGSKA (reference sequence). As for treatment: roughly ten-day PBMC culture with coronavirus spike peptide pools or control peptides (ViraFEST assay). ViraFEST relied on peptide pools to expand antigen-specific T cells; the TCRs were sequenced afterward. The Oncomine TCR Beta short-read assay generated sequence data from the DNA of cultured CD4+ T cells. MiXCR, applied by TCRdb to the PCR reads, yields one record per CDR3 protein. The sample holds 16,000 or so distinct CDR3 sequences, approximately 50% seen once. The sample originates from a study of vaccination and CD4 T cells after COVID-19. Study background: Two of the convalescents were Hispanic, and the group consisted of six males and four females. Post-COVID draws followed diagnosis by a median around 97 days (range 35 to 161). Researchers treated control cultures with a CEFX pool, an HIV-1 Nef pool, or no peptide.

The receptor comes from a human donor who had recovered from COVID-19. The chain uses TRBV20-1 and TRBJ1-2; the D gene is possibly TRBD1 (5 bases). Sequencing was done on a sample of CD4+ T cells from blood, cultured in vitro. CDR3 region: CSAWDGVYGYTF. The CDR3 nucleotides read TGCAGTGCTTGGGACGGAGTCTATGGCTACACCTTC.